This T cell receptor (beta chain) was sequenced in a study of a mutant IDH1 vaccine in newly diagnosed glioma. Study-level information: Sex among treated patients split about 62% male, roughly 38% female; mean age was roughly 40 years. Before enrollment, the patients had been treated with radiotherapy alone, temozolomide alone, or both together. Most of them had received both. General observations from the study: Shifts in the top peripheral T cell clonotypes seemed unrelated to pseudoprogression. It was approximately 93% of patients that developed vaccine-induced immune responses.

CDR3 length equals 15 residues. Germline assignment: CDR1 MGHRA and CDR2 YSYEKL. Trimming took off 0 bases at V and 0 bases at J, with 9 bases between the two ends. TCRdb keeps only in-frame clones here, not all; method: immunoSEQ multiplex PCR. This repertoire shows about 30,000 clones, over 65% found once; its top ten account for over 9%. Notes on this clone: No antigen is known for it.

The time point is: week 35, safety follow-up. It was 300 ug of mutant IDH1 20-mer peptide that made up each vaccine dose, given with topical imiquimod. This TCR came from a woman aged 40 to 50 with glioma. The specimen comprised PBMCs, sampled from a glioma patient whose treatment included an IDH1 peptide vaccine. V and J are TRBV4-1 and TRBJ2-7; TRBD1 might be the D (5 bases). The chain's CDR3 is CASSQEQVRSYEQYF. Written as DNA, the CDR3 is TGCGCCAGCAGCCAAGAACAGGTGCGCTCCTACGAGCAGTACTTC.